The 15 T cell receptor beta chains below were found in one sample sequenced in a study of blood T cell repertoires in COVID-19 (dated by TCRdb to the early 2020s). The library was produced with the immunoSEQ multiplex PCR assay. Drawn from immuneACCESS, this table holds only the in-frame rearrangements with V and J called that TCRdb kept. Clones are partly lost; checked studies trace under half to an unresolved V gene and leave the rest unexplained. In all, the sample holds more than 85,000 clones, and roughly 84% of those were seen once. The biggest ten clones account for 17% of the sample. Material: peripheral blood. The source is a woman in her sixties or seventies with acute or convalescent COVID-19.

J is TRBJ1-5 and V is TRBV6-5; 12 nucleotides align to TRBD1. Germline CDR1 MNHEY, CDR2 SVGAGI. The CDR3 length is 15 residues. V lost 7 bases, J lost 4 bases, and 5 bases stayed unmatched. The CDR3 DNA is TGTGCCAGCATTGGGACAGGGGGCAGGAATCAGCCCCAGCATTTT. This translates into CASIGTGGRNQPQHF.

The chain links TRBV3-1 (or the pseudogene TRBV3-2) to TRBJ1-1; D is possibly TRBD1 (6 bases). From germline, CDR1 is LGHDT and CDR2 YNNKEL (reference sequence). V lost 1 base to trimming and J lost 3 bases, with 9 bases between them. The CDR3 has 14 residues. This chain's CDR3 is CASSQVSGDTEAFF. Here the CDR3 DNA reads TGTGCCAGCAGCCAAGTTTCAGGGGACACTGAAGCTTTCTTT.

This chain links TRBV4-3 with TRBJ2-3; tentative D call: TRBD2 (6 bases). The V and J ends lost 1 base and 8 bases respectively, with 19 bases between them. CDR1 and CDR2 from the germline V gene are LGHNA and YSLEER. The CDR3 runs 16 residues. CDR3 DNA: TGCGCCAGCAGCCAAGGCTTCGGAGGGGTAGGAGGTACGCAGTATTTT. Amino acids: CASSQGFGGVGGTQYF.

J is TRBJ2-1 and V is TRBV5-1; TRBD2 matches 14 bases. Trimming removed 4 bases from V and 7 bases from J; junction bases left unmatched: 7. The CDR3 contains 16 residues. CDR1 SGHRS and CDR2 YFSETQ come from the germline V gene. CDR3: CASSPLTSGGVNEQFF. CDR3 sequence (DNA): TGCGCCAGCAGCCCTCTGACTAGCGGGGGGGTTAATGAGCAGTTCTTC.

The chain couples TRBV7-3 to TRBJ1-2; 10 positions match TRBD1. J was trimmed by 6 bases and V by 3 bases; bases with no gene match: 1. CDR1 is SGHTA, CDR2 FQGTGA, per germline. There are 13 residues in the CDR3. The CDR3 DNA is TGTGCCAGCAGCTTGGGACAGGGGAATGGCTACACCTTC. Its translation is CASSLGQGNGYTF.

The chain couples TRBV11-2 to TRBJ2-1, with D perhaps matching TRBD1 (6 bases). V was shortened by 5 bases and J by 4 bases, with 24 bases between the two germline ends. Germline assignment: CDR1 SGHAT and CDR2 FQNNGV. CDR3 length: 18 residues. The CDR3 DNA reads as TGTGCCAGCAGCATAAGACAGGAAAGCTCCTGGGCGTACAATGAGCAGTTCTTC. It codes for CASSIRQESSWAYNEQFF.

The CDR3 reads CASSLKGGGSYEQYF. As DNA, the CDR3 is TGTGCCAGCAGTTTAAAGGGAGGGGGATCCTACGAGCAGTACTTC. The chain joins TRBV27 to TRBJ2-7; tentative D call: TRBD2 (7 bases). The CDR3 covers 15 residues. The germline V gene encodes CDR1 MNHEY and CDR2 SMNVEV (reference sequence). V dropped 2 bases and J dropped 1 base, with 12 bases sitting between them.

The CDR3: CASSFNRAGETQYF. CDR3 in DNA: TGCGCCAGCAGCTTTAACAGGGCCGGGGAGACCCAGTACTTC. The V and J genes are TRBV5-1 and TRBJ2-5; weak D call: TRBD1 (6 bases). The CDR3 extends over 14 amino acids. V was cut by 2 bases and J by 5 bases, with 13 bases left in between. CDR1 and CDR2 (germline): SGHRS, YFSETQ. The entire variable domain, with the rest obtained from reference TRBV5-1 and TRBJ2-5, is as follows: KAGVTQTPRYLIKTRGQQVTLSCSPISGHRSVSWYQQTPGQGLQFLFEYFSETQRNKGNFPGRFSGRQFSNSRSEMNVSTLELGDSALYLCASSFNRAGETQYFGPGTRLLVL.

This clone has a handful of counts. The gene calls are TRBV11-2 and TRBJ1-4; D is undetermined. The germline V gene has CDR1 SGHAT and CDR2 FQNNGV. The CDR3 sequence is 14 residues long. V lost 3 bases, J lost 8 bases, and 13 bases lay in between. In nucleotides, the CDR3 is TGTGCCAGCAGCTTCGAAGTGGGGAGGGAAAAACTGTTTTTT. It translates to CASSFEVGREKLFF.

The chain links TRBV2 to TRBJ2-2; 7 nucleotides agree with TRBD2. The CDR3 is made up of 14 amino acids. V lost 5 bases to trimming and J lost 3 bases; unmatched junction nucleotides: 3. Germline loops: CDR1 SNHLY, CDR2 FYNNEI. CDR3 DNA: TGTGCCAGCAGTTTCCGGGGGGACACCGGGGAGCTGTTTTTT. Encoded protein: CASSFRGDTGELFF.

V usage is TRBV29-1 and J usage is TRBJ1-2; 7 bases are shared with TRBD1. From germline, CDR1 is SQVTM and CDR2 ANQGSEA. CDR3 length: 16 amino acids. Trimming cost V 6 bases and J 0 bases; bases outside gene matches: 13. The DNA for the CDR3 is TGCAGCGTATACCTGGCGAAGGGGGCTGCTAACTATGGCTACACCTTC. It yields the protein CSVYLAKGAANYGYTF.

In nucleotides, the CDR3 is TGCGCCAGCAGCTTGGCCGGGACAGGTAACACTGAAGCTTTCTTT. Translation: CASSLAGTGNTEAFF. The chain joins TRBV5-1 to TRBJ1-1; 8 bases line up with TRBD1. Germline V gene lookup returns CDR1 SGHRS and CDR2 YFSETQ. The V segment lost 0 bases and the J segment 2 bases; nucleotides outside the gene matches: 3. This CDR3 comprises 15 residues.

CDR3 protein: CASSMGRLSEAFF. CDR3 nucleotides: TGTGCCAGTAGTATGGGGCGGTTATCTGAAGCTTTCTTT. This chain joins TRBV19 and TRBJ1-1; TRBD1 is a possible D gene (5 bases). Trimming pared 3 bases from V and 6 bases from J, leaving 11 bases between. This CDR3 has 13 residues. Per germline, CDR1 LNHDA and CDR2 SQIVND (reference sequence). The whole variable domain, filled in from reference TRBV19 and TRBJ1-1, reads DGGITQSPKYLFRKEGQNVTLSCEQNLNHDAMYWYRQDPGQGLRLIYYSQIVNDFQKGDIAEGYSVSREKKESFPLTVTSAQKNPTAFYLCASSMGRLSEAFFGQGTRLTVV.

The chain links TRBV6-2 or TRBV6-3 to TRBJ2-7; TRBD2 might be the D (5 bases). There are 15 residues in the CDR3. Germline V CDR1 and CDR2: MNHEY, SVGEGT. Trimming pared 5 bases from V and 2 bases from J, leaving 16 bases between. The CDR3 region has the DNA TGTGCCAGCAGTCCCACGACATCGGGAACCTACGAGCAGTACTTC. Its protein product is CASSPTTSGTYEQYF.

The genes are TRBV5-1 and TRBJ2-5, with D perhaps TRBD2 (5 bases). The ends were cut back, 4 bases at V and 5 bases at J, with 15 bases in the middle. Germline assignment: CDR1 SGHRS and CDR2 YFSETQ. CDR3 length equals 14 residues. In DNA form, the CDR3 reads TGCGCCAGCAGCCACGTAAGCGGTGGGGAGACCCAGTACTTC. Residues: CASSHVSGGETQYF.